Sequencing of this T cell receptor beta chain was carried out in a study of CD8 T cells in ankylosing spondylitis. The CDR3 spans 14 residues. Germline values: CDR1 SQVTM, CDR2 ANQGSEA. Trimming removed 7 bases from V and 1 base from J; junction bases left unmatched: 9. Findings and limits, study-wide: Earlier studies detected some motif variants in reactive arthritis synovial fluid and blood. Characteristic of ankylosing spondylitis blood, it appeared, was a TCR beta motif comprising 7 to 9 highly homologous variants. Disease-linked clones reportedly concentrated significantly in matched ankylosing spondylitis synovial fluid.

Quantitative 5'-RACE with molecular barcodes produced the TCR beta libraries. TCRdb analysed the 5' RACE reads with MiXCR anew, one entry per CDR3 protein. The repertoire holds some 250,000 distinct CDR3 sequences, approximately 24% seen once, with over 0.55% in the top ten. As regards this clonotype: Its specificity is unknown.

The chain is built from TRBV29-1 and TRBJ2-5; 7 bases align to TRBD2. The TCR originated in a male donor with ankylosing spondylitis or in good health (not recorded which). Sequenced sample: blood, either unsorted or a sorted T cell fraction (not recorded which). The CDR3 DNA reads as TGCAGCGGTCGAGTGGGCGGGGGCCAAGAGACCCAGTACTTC. This sequence encodes CSGRVGGGQETQYF.